These T cell receptor beta chains were read from a single sample in a study of blood T cell repertoires in COVID-19. The table came from immunoSEQ multiplex PCR; TCRdb's copy has only in-frame clones and leaves some out. The data show around 400,000 clones, with 89% seen just once and 0.95% to 1.5% held by the top ten. The sample was peripheral blood. These receptors were collected from a middle-aged man with acute or convalescent COVID-19. Both conserved end residues are part of each CDR3. Each record gives: D gene, V gene, J gene, clone size, CDR3 DNA, CDR3 protein. The D gene is left open where the match is weak. Clone size is stated in some rows and not others, as once, few, many or a class when expanded.

D gene: TRBD2
V gene: TRBV2
J gene: TRBJ2-7
clone size: -
CDR3 DNA: TGTGCCAGCAGGGGACTAGCGGGATTCTACGAGCAGTACTTC
CDR3 protein: CASRGLAGFYEQYF

D gene: TRBD2
V gene: TRBV7-2
J gene: TRBJ2-5
clone size: -
CDR3 DNA: TGTGCCAGCAGCTTACTCGGACTAGCGGGACAAGAGACCCAGTACTTC
CDR3 protein: CASSLLGLAGQETQYF

D gene: TRBD1
V gene: TRBV7-9
J gene: TRBJ2-7
clone size: -
CDR3 DNA: TGTGCCAGCAGCCCGAACACCTTGACAGGGTACGAGCAGTACTTC
CDR3 protein: CASSPNTLTGYEQYF

D gene: -
V gene: TRBV4-2
J gene: TRBJ2-2
clone size: -
CDR3 DNA: TGTGCCAGCAGCCTACGTAGCGATGGGGAGCTGTTTTTT
CDR3 protein: CASSLRSDGELFF

D gene: TRBD2
V gene: TRBV9
J gene: TRBJ2-1
clone size: -
CDR3 DNA: TGTGCCAGCAGCTTTAGCGGGGCCCCCGGGAATGAGCAGTTCTTC
CDR3 protein: CASSFSGAPGNEQFF

D gene: -
V gene: TRBV19
J gene: TRBJ1-1
clone size: -
CDR3 DNA: TGTGCCAGTAGTGACCTCGACCGGGCCCGGGGGTATGCTTTCTTT
CDR3 protein: CASSDLDRARGYAFF

D gene: TRBD1
V gene: TRBV28
J gene: TRBJ2-3
clone size: once
CDR3 DNA: TGTGCCAGCAGCTTGGACAGGGGGTACACAGATACGCAGTATTTT
CDR3 protein: CASSLDRGYTDTQYF

D gene: -
V gene: TRBV5-6
J gene: TRBJ1-4
clone size: -
CDR3 DNA: TGTGCCAGCAGCATCGACAGCTCCTTTAATGAAAAACTGTTTTTT
CDR3 protein: CASSIDSSFNEKLFF

D gene: TRBD1
V gene: TRBV5-1
J gene: TRBJ2-1
clone size: once
CDR3 DNA: TGCGCCAGCAGCTATGTGCGCGGGGTCGGACAGGGTAACAATGAGCAGTTCTTC
CDR3 protein: CASSYVRGVGQGNNEQFF

D gene: -
V gene: TRBV5-1
J gene: TRBJ1-2
clone size: -
CDR3 DNA: TGCGCCAGCGCGGACAGAGACTATGGCTACACCTTC
CDR3 protein: CASADRDYGYTF

D gene: TRBD1
V gene: TRBV5-1
J gene: TRBJ1-1
clone size: -
CDR3 DNA: TGCGCCAGCAGCTTTGGGACAGGGGGGTCTGAAGCTTTCTTT
CDR3 protein: CASSFGTGGSEAFF

D gene: -
V gene: TRBV5-6
J gene: TRBJ1-1
clone size: -
CDR3 DNA: TGTGCCAGCAGCTTGGAAAGGAGAGAGACTGAAGCTTTCTTT
CDR3 protein: CASSLERRETEAFF

D gene: TRBD2
V gene: TRBV19
J gene: TRBJ2-3
clone size: few
CDR3 DNA: TGTGCCAGTAGCGGAGGACTAGCGGGGGCCCCTAGCACAGATACGCAGTATTTT
CDR3 protein: CASSGGLAGAPSTDTQYF

D gene: -
V gene: TRBV13
J gene: TRBJ2-1
clone size: -
CDR3 DNA: TGTGCCAGCAGTTCCAGTATCAATGAGCAGTTCTTC
CDR3 protein: CASSSSINEQFF

D gene: TRBD1
V gene: TRBV18
J gene: TRBJ1-1
clone size: -
CDR3 DNA: TGTGCCAGCTCACCACAGACAGGGAGGATGAACACTGAAGCTTTCTTT
CDR3 protein: CASSPQTGRMNTEAFF

D gene: -
V gene: TRBV4-3
J gene: TRBJ2-1
clone size: -
CDR3 DNA: TGCGCCAGCAGCCGGAGGAACAGGGACCTACTCAATGAGCAGTTCTTC
CDR3 protein: CASSRRNRDLLNEQFF

D gene: TRBD1
V gene: TRBV25-1
J gene: TRBJ2-7
clone size: -
CDR3 DNA: TGTGCCAGCAGTGAATCGTACAGGGGGCTGTACGAGCAGTACTTC
CDR3 protein: CASSESYRGLYEQYF

D gene: TRBD1
V gene: TRBV29-1
J gene: TRBJ2-3
clone size: -
CDR3 DNA: TGCAGCGCAGCGGACAGGGGAAGCACAGATACGCAGTATTTT
CDR3 protein: CSAADRGSTDTQYF

D gene: -
V gene: TRBV28
J gene: TRBJ1-2
clone size: -
CDR3 DNA: TGTGCCAGCAGTTTCTCAACTCCCGGGAGTGGCTACACCTTC
CDR3 protein: CASSFSTPGSGYTF

D gene: TRBD2
V gene: TRBV2
J gene: TRBJ2-7
clone size: -
CDR3 DNA: TGTGCCAGCAGTACGGGGAGGGCCACCGAGCAGTACTTC
CDR3 protein: CASSTGRATEQYF

D gene: -
V gene: TRBV11-3
J gene: TRBJ1-1
clone size: -
CDR3 DNA: TGTGCCAGCAGCTTAGTACAGGGAGCTTTCTTT
CDR3 protein: CASSLVQGAFF

D gene: TRBD2
V gene: TRBV9
J gene: TRBJ2-3
clone size: -
CDR3 DNA: TGTGCCAGCAGCGTAGAGGCCCTAGCGGGGGGCACAGATACGCAGTATTTT
CDR3 protein: CASSVEALAGGTDTQYF

D gene: -
V gene: TRBV15
J gene: TRBJ1-2
clone size: -
CDR3 DNA: TGTGCCACCAGCAGGACACGTCAATCCGGTGGCTACACCTTC
CDR3 protein: CATSRTRQSGGYTF

D gene: -
V gene: TRBV30
J gene: TRBJ2-7
clone size: -
CDR3 DNA: TGTGCCTGGAGTGCGTCGACTTCCTACGAGCAGTACTTC
CDR3 protein: CAWSASTSYEQYF

D gene: -
V gene: TRBV18
J gene: TRBJ1-1
clone size: once
CDR3 DNA: TGTGCCAGCTCTCCCCCTACAGGGCAGACTGAAGCTTTCTTT
CDR3 protein: CASSPPTGQTEAFF

D gene: -
V gene: TRBV5-4
J gene: TRBJ1-6
clone size: -
CDR3 DNA: TGTGCCAGCAGCCCACACCAGGGGTCCCTCCACTTT
CDR3 protein: CASSPHQGSLHF

D gene: TRBD1
V gene: TRBV27
J gene: TRBJ1-2
clone size: once
CDR3 DNA: TGTGCCAGCAGTTCCGGGACAGGGTTTGGCTACACCTTC
CDR3 protein: CASSSGTGFGYTF

D gene: TRBD1
V gene: TRBV6-5
J gene: TRBJ1-4
clone size: -
CDR3 DNA: TGTGCCAGCAGTCAAAGGGGACAGGGGAGCGAAAAACTGTTTTTT
CDR3 protein: CASSQRGQGSEKLFF

D gene: -
V gene: TRBV7-6
J gene: TRBJ2-1
clone size: -
CDR3 DNA: TGTGCCAGCAGCTTGTTTTCGGGACAAGGCATGGATGAGCAGTTCTTC
CDR3 protein: CASSLFSGQGMDEQFF

D gene: TRBD1
V gene: TRBV6-5
J gene: TRBJ1-6
clone size: -
CDR3 DNA: TGTGCCAGCAGTCGGGACAGGGTTAATTCACCCCTCCACTTT
CDR3 protein: CASSRDRVNSPLHF

D gene: TRBD1
V gene: TRBV15
J gene: TRBJ1-2
clone size: -
CDR3 DNA: TGTGCCACCAGCACGGACAGGGAGGTCTATGGCTACACCTTC
CDR3 protein: CATSTDREVYGYTF

D gene: -
V gene: TRBV25-1
J gene: TRBJ1-2
clone size: -
CDR3 DNA: TGTGCCAGCAGTTTACCAGGTTCGTCCCTTGGCTACACCTTC
CDR3 protein: CASSLPGSSLGYTF

D gene: TRBD1
V gene: TRBV28
J gene: TRBJ2-5
clone size: -
CDR3 DNA: TGTGCCAGCAGTACAGGGGTGGGTAGAGGTAGGACCCAGTACTTC
CDR3 protein: CASSTGVGRGRTQYF

D gene: -
V gene: TRBV10-3
J gene: TRBJ2-1
clone size: once
CDR3 DNA: TGTGCCATCAGTGGGCCGAGGGGGGGCGCCTACAATGAGCAGTTCTTC
CDR3 protein: CAISGPRGGAYNEQFF

D gene: TRBD1
V gene: TRBV29-1
J gene: TRBJ1-3
clone size: -
CDR3 DNA: TGCAGCGTGCCGGGACAGGGGGCGCGAGGAAACACCATATATTTT
CDR3 protein: CSVPGQGARGNTIYF

D gene: -
V gene: TRBV4-1
J gene: TRBJ2-1
clone size: -
CDR3 DNA: TGCGCCAGCAGCCAACAGTTTCGGACTGCCAATCACAATGAGCAGTTCTTC
CDR3 protein: CASSQQFRTANHNEQFF

D gene: -
V gene: TRBV28
J gene: TRBJ2-7
clone size: -
CDR3 DNA: TGTGCCAGCAGTTTATCCGTTGGACAGAGAAGATCCTACGAGCAGTACTTC
CDR3 protein: CASSLSVGQRRSYEQYF

D gene: TRBD2
V gene: TRBV5-4
J gene: TRBJ2-7
clone size: few
CDR3 DNA: TGTGCCAGCAGCCTCGGGACTAGCGTCTACGAGCAGTACTTC
CDR3 protein: CASSLGTSVYEQYF

D gene: -
V gene: TRBV4-1
J gene: TRBJ1-5
clone size: -
CDR3 DNA: TGCGCCAGCAGCCATGACAAGGGGTTACAGCCCCAGCATTTT
CDR3 protein: CASSHDKGLQPQHF

D gene: -
V gene: TRBV10-1
J gene: TRBJ2-3
clone size: -
CDR3 DNA: TGCGCCAGCAGTGCCGGGAGCACAGATACGCAGTATTTT
CDR3 protein: CASSAGSTDTQYF

D gene: -
V gene: TRBV6-5
J gene: TRBJ2-7
clone size: -
CDR3 DNA: TGTGCCAGCAGCTACGCCGACAGCTCCTACGAGCAGTACTTC
CDR3 protein: CASSYADSSYEQYF

D gene: -
V gene: TRBV13
J gene: TRBJ2-3
clone size: -
CDR3 DNA: TGTGCCAGCAGCTTTGACCGGGTAGGAAGGACAGATACGCAGTATTTT
CDR3 protein: CASSFDRVGRTDTQYF

D gene: TRBD1
V gene: TRBV2
J gene: TRBJ1-1
clone size: -
CDR3 DNA: TGTGCCAGCAACCCCGACAGGGGTATGAACACTGAAGCTTTCTTT
CDR3 protein: CASNPDRGMNTEAFF

D gene: TRBD2
V gene: TRBV9
J gene: TRBJ2-7
clone size: -
CDR3 DNA: TGTGCCAGCAGCGTAGGCGGCGGGAGTACCTACGAGCAGTACTTC
CDR3 protein: CASSVGGGSTYEQYF

D gene: -
V gene: TRBV5-6
J gene: TRBJ1-3
clone size: -
CDR3 DNA: TGTGCCAGCAGCGCGGGACCGTTCGGAAACACCATATATTTT
CDR3 protein: CASSAGPFGNTIYF

D gene: -
V gene: TRBV28
J gene: TRBJ1-2
clone size: -
CDR3 DNA: TGTGCCAGCAGAACCTTCAGGGGAAGCTATGGCTACACCTTC
CDR3 protein: CASRTFRGSYGYTF

D gene: TRBD2
V gene: TRBV7-8
J gene: TRBJ2-7
clone size: -
CDR3 DNA: TGTGCCAGCAGCCTAAGAGCGGGACTCGAGCAGTACTTC
CDR3 protein: CASSLRAGLEQYF

D gene: -
V gene: TRBV29-1
J gene: TRBJ1-1
clone size: -
CDR3 DNA: TGCAGCGTCCGGACGGGGAGAACTGAAGCTTTCTTT
CDR3 protein: CSVRTGRTEAFF

D gene: TRBD2
V gene: TRBV19
J gene: TRBJ2-5
clone size: -
CDR3 DNA: TGTGCCAGTATACCCCGGGACAGTAGCGGGAGGGCCGGTGAGACCCAGTACTTC
CDR3 protein: CASIPRDSSGRAGETQYF

D gene: TRBD1
V gene: TRBV5-1
J gene: TRBJ1-2
clone size: -
CDR3 DNA: TGCGCCAGCAGCTTACGACAGGGGGAATACTATGGCTACACCTTC
CDR3 protein: CASSLRQGEYYGYTF

D gene: -
V gene: TRBV14
J gene: TRBJ1-1
clone size: -
CDR3 DNA: TGTGCCAGCAGCGATGGAAGGGGAAGGAAGCCCTCTGAAGCTTTCTTT
CDR3 protein: CASSDGRGRKPSEAFF

D gene: -
V gene: TRBV11-2
J gene: TRBJ1-4
clone size: -
CDR3 DNA: TGTGCCAGCAGCTTAGATCGGAGTTTGAAACTGTTTTTT
CDR3 protein: CASSLDRSLKLFF

D gene: -
V gene: TRBV4-2
J gene: TRBJ2-7
clone size: -
CDR3 DNA: TGTGCCAGCAGCCAAGAACGGGAAGGCTACGAGCAGTACTTC
CDR3 protein: CASSQEREGYEQYF

D gene: TRBD1
V gene: TRBV19
J gene: TRBJ1-1
clone size: -
CDR3 DNA: TGTGCCAGTAGTACCAGGACAGGGGGCGTGAACACTGAAGCTTTCTTT
CDR3 protein: CASSTRTGGVNTEAFF

D gene: -
V gene: TRBV11-3
J gene: TRBJ2-2
clone size: -
CDR3 DNA: TGTGCCAGCAGCTTAATCTACACCGGGGAGCTGTTTTTT
CDR3 protein: CASSLIYTGELFF

D gene: -
V gene: TRBV2
J gene: TRBJ2-7
clone size: -
CDR3 DNA: TGTGCCAGCAGTGTATCGGCGGTCTTACGGGACGAGCAGTACTTC
CDR3 protein: CASSVSAVLRDEQYF

D gene: -
V gene: TRBV19
J gene: TRBJ2-7
clone size: once
CDR3 DNA: TGTGCCAGTAGTTACGGTGTGGGCAGGTCCTACGAGCAGTACTTC
CDR3 protein: CASSYGVGRSYEQYF

D gene: -
V gene: TRBV9
J gene: TRBJ1-3
clone size: -
CDR3 DNA: TGTGCCAGCAGCGTAGACGCGGGGTCTGGAAACACCATATATTTT
CDR3 protein: CASSVDAGSGNTIYF

D gene: -
V gene: TRBV27
J gene: TRBJ1-1
clone size: -
CDR3 DNA: TGTGCCAGCAGACCAGCTGGACACCCTGAAGCTTTCTTT
CDR3 protein: CASRPAGHPEAFF

D gene: -
V gene: TRBV7-3
J gene: TRBJ2-5
clone size: -
CDR3 DNA: TGTGCCAGCAGCTTAAATTCCGGAGAGACCCAGTACTTC
CDR3 protein: CASSLNSGETQYF